The 32 T cell receptor beta chains given below trace back to one sample, sequenced in a study of T-cell memory formation after mild COVID-19. MiXCR, applied by TCRdb to the 5' RACE reads, yields one record per CDR3 protein. The sample has around 310,000 distinct CDR3 sequences; 15% to 20% are singletons. The sample was PBMCs or a T cell subset sorted from them (not recorded which). These TCRs come from a young man who had mild COVID-19 (a few samples of this study predate the infection). Cell type and time point are not known.

V usage is TRBV5-1 and J usage is TRBJ2-5, with D perhaps TRBD1 or TRBD2 (5 bases each). The CDR3 totals 15 residues. V was clipped by 4 bases and J by 1 base, with 14 bases between them. The V gene's germline CDR1 is SGHRS and CDR2 YFSETQ. The CDR3 sequence is CASSTGEGPQETQYF. CDR3 bases: TGCGCCAGCAGCACAGGAGAGGGCCCCCAAGAGACCCAGTACTTC.

The table lists this clonotype with a few counts. The rearrangement links TRBV3-1 to TRBJ2-7; D could derive from TRBD1 or TRBD2 (6 bases each). Germline V gives CDR1 LGHDT, CDR2 YNNKEL (reference sequence). This CDR3 is built from 14 residues. Deletions cut 0 bases from V and 7 bases from J, with 13 bases between. The CDR3: CASSQEGGLKEQYF. The CDR3 nucleotides are TGTGCCAGCAGCCAAGAGGGGGGCCTTAAGGAGCAGTACTTC.

J is TRBJ1-1 and V is TRBV29-1; D remains unclear. Trimming removed 7 bases at V and 1 base at J, with 13 bases between. Germline V CDR1 and CDR2: SQVTM, ANQGSEA. CDR3 size: 13 residues. CDR3 DNA: TGCAGCGCCCGAGTTAACGAGAACACTGAAGCTTTCTTT. Translated, it gives CSARVNENTEAFF.

This clonotype was detected a few times. The gene calls are TRBV5-1 and TRBJ1-1, with 9 positions matching TRBD1. Per germline, CDR1 SGHRS and CDR2 YFSETQ. This CDR3 is built from 15 residues. V was clipped by 3 bases and J by 4 bases; unmatched bases: 7. CDR3 sequence (DNA): TGCGCCAGCAGCTGGTCGGGACAGGGAGGCACTGAAGCTTTCTTT. Translating it yields CASSWSGQGGTEAFF.

In this sample, this clonotype turned up a few times. Here the CDR3 reads CASTSDRESQPQHF. Here the CDR3 DNA reads TGTGCCAGTACCTCGGACAGGGAGAGTCAGCCCCAGCATTTT. The chain is built from TRBV19 and TRBJ1-5; the match to TRBD1 covers 8 bases. This CDR3 comprises 14 residues. In germline, CDR1 is LNHDA, CDR2 SQIVND (reference sequence). Trimming removed 7 bases from V and 6 bases from J; junction bases left unmatched: 8.

This clonotype was seen repeatedly, ten times or more. The rearrangement joins TRBV10-3 to TRBJ2-6; TRBD1 aligns across 11 bases. This CDR3 is built from 16 residues. Trimming took 6 bases from V and 1 from J; bases not matched to a gene: 2. CDR1 ENHRY and CDR2 SYGVKD come from the germline V gene. CDR3 DNA: TGTGCCATCAGCGGGACAGGGGGATCTGGGGCCAACGTCCTGACTTTC. This sequence encodes CAISGTGGSGANVLTF.

The table lists this clonotype with many counts. This CDR3 is CAISSGARETQYF. CDR3 in DNA: TGTGCCATCAGCAGCGGGGCCCGGGAGACCCAGTACTTC. This sequence joins TRBV10-3 and TRBJ2-5; 7 nucleotides agree with TRBD2. The V and J ends lost 6 bases and 5 bases, in that order; junction bases with no gene match: 6. CDR1 ENHRY and CDR2 SYGVKD come from the germline V gene. The CDR3 extends over 13 amino acids.

The chain is built from TRBV5-6 and TRBJ1-4; unclear D gene. Trimming took off 2 bases at V and 3 bases at J, with 11 bases between the two ends. CDR1 SGHDT and CDR2 YYEEEE come from the germline V gene. This CDR3 has 15 residues. CDR3 region: CASSFVAGANEKLFF. The DNA for the CDR3 is TGTGCCAGCAGCTTTGTGGCAGGAGCTAATGAAAAACTGTTTTTT.

The genes are TRBV20-1 and TRBJ2-3; TRBD2 agrees at 11 bases. The V and J ends lost 5 bases and 0 bases, in that order; junction bases with no gene match: 4. CDR1 and CDR2 (germline): DFQATT, SNEGSKA (reference sequence). This CDR3 comprises 15 residues. The CDR3 coding sequence is TGCAGTGCTTCTAGCGGGGGGTCTAGCACAGATACGCAGTATTTT. This translates into CSASSGGSSTDTQYF.

The chain combines TRBV7-2 with TRBJ2-5; 8 bases are a match to TRBD2. The ends lost 1 base at V and 3 bases at J; junction bases unmatched: 7. Germline V gives CDR1 SGHTA, CDR2 FQGNSA. This CDR3 spans 16 amino acids. This CDR3 reads CASSLEVAGNKETQYF. The CDR3 nucleotides read TGTGCCAGCAGCTTAGAGGTAGCGGGGAATAAAGAGACCCAGTACTTC.

This clonotype was counted a few times. The genes are TRBV11-2 and TRBJ2-3, with a tentative D call TRBD2 (6 bases). V was cut by 0 bases and J by 5 bases, with 9 bases left in between. The germline gives CDR1 SGHAT, CDR2 FQNNGV. The CDR3 contains 14 residues. DNA for the CDR3: TGTGCCAGCAGCTTAGACCCGGGGGAAGATACGCAGTATTTT. It encodes CASSLDPGEDTQYF.

As regards this clonotype: A junction boundary mismatches the germline segment, possibly from a read error. The chain has TRBV20-1 and TRBJ2-4; no clear D. The CDR3 length is 10 residues. Looked up from germline, CDR1 is DFQATT and CDR2 is SNEGSKA (reference sequence). CDR3 DNA: TGCAGTGCTAAACAGCTCCTTGGGGACTTC. This encodes CSAKQLLGDF.

This clonotype is labeled medium-sized. V and J are TRBV3-1 and TRBJ2-3, with D possibly being TRBD1 (9 bases). Trimming pared 2 bases from V and 2 bases from J, leaving 32 bases between. From germline, CDR1 is LGHDT and CDR2 YNNKEL (reference sequence). The CDR3 has 22 residues. The CDR3 sequence: CASSQLTWEGQGLAGSTDTQYF. The DNA of the CDR3 is TGTGCCAGCAGCCAACTAACTTGGGAGGGACAGGGCTTAGCGGGGTCCACAGATACGCAGTATTTT.

This clonotype was counted at least ten times. This rearrangement joins TRBV11-2 to TRBJ2-2; 14 bases line up with TRBD2. CDR3 length: 16 amino acids. V was clipped by 5 bases and J by 5 bases; unmatched bases: 4. Germline V CDR1 and CDR2: SGHAT, FQNNGV. CDR3 DNA sequence: TGTGCCAGCAGCCTCAGACTAGCGGGGGGGACCGGGGAGCTGTTTTTT. It encodes CASSLRLAGGTGELFF. Using reference TRBV11-2 and TRBJ2-2 for the parts outside the CDR3, the full variable domain is EAGVAQSPRYKIIEKRQSVAFWCNPISGHATLYWYQQILGQGPKLLIQFQNNGVVDDSQLPKDRFSAERLKGVDSTLKIQPAKLEDSAVYLCASSLRLAGGTGELFFGEGSRLTVL.

This clonotype was found a few times. The rearrangement joins TRBV4-1 to TRBJ2-3, with D perhaps being TRBD1 or TRBD2 (5 bases each). The ends were cut back, 4 bases at V and 1 base at J, with 15 bases in the middle. CDR3 length equals 16 residues. CDR1 is MGHRA and CDR2 is YSYEKL in the germline V gene. The CDR3 loop is CASSPVGHGGTDTQYF. Written as DNA, the CDR3 is TGCGCCAGCAGCCCCGTAGGACACGGGGGCACAGATACGCAGTATTTT.

This clonotype was seen only a few times. The V and J genes are TRBV6-5 and TRBJ2-1; D not certain. Looked up from germline, CDR1 is MNHEY and CDR2 is SVGAGI. This CDR3 comprises 14 residues. V was clipped by 4 bases and J by 3 bases, with 10 bases between them. CDR3 loop: CASSWAGGYNEQFF. The CDR3 nucleotides read TGTGCCAGCAGTTGGGCAGGCGGCTACAATGAGCAGTTCTTC.

This rearrangement joins TRBV4-1 to TRBJ2-7, with D possibly matching TRBD2 (5 bases). The CDR3 totals 18 residues. V was trimmed by 3 bases and J by 0 bases, leaving 21 bases between them. Germline V lookup: CDR1 MGHRA, CDR2 YSYEKL. CDR3 sequence reads: CASSHNRAGSLGSYEQYF. As DNA, the CDR3 is TGCGCCAGCAGCCACAATAGGGCGGGCTCACTCGGCTCCTACGAGCAGTACTTC.

This sequence joins TRBV20-1 and TRBJ2-7; D may be TRBD1 (5 bases). CDR1 DFQATT and CDR2 SNEGSKA come from the germline V gene (reference sequence). V lost 4 bases to trimming and J lost 2 bases, with 15 bases between them. This CDR3 has 14 residues. Here the CDR3 DNA reads TGCAGTGCTAAGGGGCACGACAGTACCTACGAGCAGTACGTC. Residues: CSAKGHDSTYEQYV.

Only a few counts were recorded for this clonotype. V usage is TRBV27 and J usage is TRBJ2-2, with 8 bases matching TRBD2. CDR3 length equals 13 residues. Trimming removed 7 bases from V and 4 bases from J; junction bases left unmatched: 2. Germline values: CDR1 MNHEY, CDR2 SMNVEV (reference sequence). The CDR3 is CASKRGGTGELFF. CDR3 bases: TGTGCCAGCAAACGGGGGGGCACCGGGGAGCTGTTTTTT.

V and J are TRBV9 and TRBJ1-2; D unclear. V lost 3 bases, J lost 0 bases, and 9 bases lay in between. The CDR3 extends over 14 amino acids. The V gene's germline CDR1 is SGDLS and CDR2 YYNGEE. DNA of the CDR3: TGTGCCAGCAGCGAGGGAGAAGCTAACTATGGCTACACCTTC. Protein sequence: CASSEGEANYGYTF.

The J gene is TRBJ2-1, the V gene TRBV7-8; D is unresolved. The CDR3 has 14 residues. The V and J ends lost 8 bases and 4 bases respectively, with 15 bases between them. Looked up from germline, CDR1 is SGHVS and CDR2 is FQNEAQ. CDR3 DNA sequence: TGTGCCAGCGCTTGGTCGAACGGTTACAATGAGCAGTTCTTC. This sequence encodes CASAWSNGYNEQFF.

This clonotype was counted between two and nine times. This chain joins TRBV7-2 and TRBJ1-3; possible D gene TRBD1, 5 bases. CDR1 SGHTA and CDR2 FQGNSA come from the germline V gene. CDR3 size: 18 residues. Deletions cut 4 bases from V and 0 bases from J, with 19 bases between. CDR3 residues: CASSSRGTGANSGNTIYF. CDR3 nucleotide sequence: TGTGCCAGCAGCTCCCGTGGGACCGGGGCGAACTCTGGAAACACCATATATTTT.

V usage is TRBV2 and J usage is TRBJ1-6; no clear D gene. This CDR3 comprises 14 residues. Trimming shortened V by 2 bases and J by 7 bases, and 9 bases separated the two germline ends. In germline, CDR1 is SNHLY, CDR2 FYNNEI. The CDR3 DNA is TGTGCCAGCAGTGAAAGGGCTGTAAATTCACCCCTCCACTTT. It yields the protein CASSERAVNSPLHF.

This clonotype has more than one count but fewer than ten. J is TRBJ2-3 and V is TRBV4-1; 8 positions match TRBD1. Trimming removed 4 bases from V and 14 bases from J; junction bases left unmatched: 11. This CDR3 has 13 amino acids. In germline, CDR1 is MGHRA, CDR2 YSYEKL. CDR3 sequence (DNA): TGCGCCAGCAGCCGCCGACCCGGGACAGGCGGGTATTTT. Translated: CASSRRPGTGGYF.

V is TRBV6-6 and J is TRBJ2-2; D possibly corresponds to TRBD2 (6 bases). CDR1 and CDR2 from the germline V gene are MNHNY and SVGAGI (reference sequence). V was trimmed by 2 bases and J by 1 base, leaving 8 bases between them. The CDR3 runs 15 residues. CDR3 sequence reads: CASSYGGVNTGELFF. In DNA, the CDR3 is TGTGCCAGCAGTTACGGCGGGGTGAACACCGGGGAGCTGTTTTTT.

The chain has TRBV5-1 and TRBJ1-1; D is uncertain. This CDR3 comprises 14 residues. Looked up from germline, CDR1 is SGHRS and CDR2 is YFSETQ. Deletions cut 3 bases from V and 1 base from J, with 10 bases between. CDR3 loop: CASSSDPSNTEAFF. CDR3 nucleotides: TGCGCCAGCAGCTCTGACCCCTCGAACACTGAAGCTTTCTTT.

This sequence joins TRBV6-5 and TRBJ1-1; TRBD1 aligns across 8 bases. This CDR3 has 14 amino acids. Germline V gene lookup returns CDR1 MNHEY and CDR2 SVGAGI. J lost 1 base, V lost 3 bases, and 1 base had no gene match. The CDR3 sequence is CASSYTGGNTEAFF. The DNA of the CDR3 is TGTGCCAGCAGTTATACAGGGGGGAACACTGAAGCTTTCTTT.

The chain is built from TRBV30 and TRBJ2-7; D unresolved. Trimming stripped 2 bases from V and 9 bases from J, with 14 bases between. The CDR3 runs to 12 residues. Germline values: CDR1 GTSNPN, CDR2 SVGIG (reference sequence). CDR3 in amino acids: CAWSLPVRWQYV. The CDR3 DNA follows: TGTGCCTGGAGTCTGCCAGTACGATGGCAGTACGTC.

This clonotype has more than one count but fewer than ten. CDR3 nucleotides: TGTGCCAGCAGCCCCTCGGCCGGGGAGACCCAGTACTTC. It codes for CASSPSAGETQYF. The chain uses TRBV3-1 and TRBJ2-5; the D is unclear. CDR1 and CDR2 from the germline V gene are LGHDT and YNNKEL (reference sequence). V was trimmed by 4 bases and J by 5 bases, leaving 11 bases between them. The length of the CDR3 is 13 residues.

The J gene is TRBJ2-7, the V gene TRBV25-1, with D possibly matching TRBD2 (6 bases). Per the germline V gene, CDR1 is MGHDK and CDR2 is SYGVNS. V lost 6 bases and J lost 3, with 27 bases in between. The CDR3 is made up of 18 amino acids. CDR3 nucleotide sequence: TGTGCCAGCAGCCACCACGGGGACTTCAAAGTGGGTTACTACGAGCAGTACTTC. This encodes CASSHHGDFKVGYYEQYF.

This clonotype came up a few times. The chain links TRBV6-5 to TRBJ2-7, with 9 bases identical to TRBD1. Germline V gene sequence: CDR1 MNHEY, CDR2 SVGAGI. The CDR3 runs to 15 residues. The J segment lost 4 bases and the V segment lost 0 bases, leaving 4 bases of the junction unmatched. CDR3 residues: CASSYSGTGSYEQYF. CDR3 bases: TGTGCCAGCAGTTACTCGGGGACAGGGAGTTACGAGCAGTACTTC.

The rearrangement links TRBV12-3 or TRBV12-4 to TRBJ1-2; tentatively, D is TRBD1 (5 bases). Trimming shortened V by 5 bases and J by 5 bases, and 12 bases separated the two germline ends. CDR3 length: 13 amino acids. CDR3 nucleotides: TGTGCCAGCAGTCCTCCAGGGATATATGGCTACACCTTC. Residues: CASSPPGIYGYTF.